This T cell receptor beta chain was observed in a study of blood T cell repertoires in COVID-19. V dropped 0 bases and J dropped 7 bases, with 7 bases sitting between them. CDR1 and CDR2 from the germline V gene are MNHEY and SVGEGT. The CDR3 is made up of 14 amino acids. Using immunoSEQ multiplex PCR, the repertoire was profiled, and TCRdb retains in-frame clones only, with some absent. The sample consists of around 81,000 clones, 88% of them appearing once. Sequencing input: peripheral blood. The sequence derives from a man in his 70s with acute or convalescent COVID-19. The chain combines TRBV6-2 or TRBV6-3 with TRBJ1-6, with D unclear. The DNA for the CDR3 is TGTGCCAGCAGTTACTCGTCCCAGAATTCACCCCTCCACTTT. It specifies CASSYSSQNSPLHF.